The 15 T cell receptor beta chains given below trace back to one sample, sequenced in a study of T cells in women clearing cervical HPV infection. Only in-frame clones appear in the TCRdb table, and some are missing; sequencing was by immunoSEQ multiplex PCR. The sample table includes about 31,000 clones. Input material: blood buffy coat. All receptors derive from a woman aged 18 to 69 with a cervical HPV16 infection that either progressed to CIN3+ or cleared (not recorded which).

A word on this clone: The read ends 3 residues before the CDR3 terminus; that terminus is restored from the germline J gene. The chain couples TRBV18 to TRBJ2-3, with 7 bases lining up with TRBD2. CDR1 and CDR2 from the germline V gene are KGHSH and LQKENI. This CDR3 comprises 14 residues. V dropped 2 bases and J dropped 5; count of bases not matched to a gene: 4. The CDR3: CASSPGDYRDTQYF. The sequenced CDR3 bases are TGTGCCAGCTCACCAGGGGACTACCGAGATACG.

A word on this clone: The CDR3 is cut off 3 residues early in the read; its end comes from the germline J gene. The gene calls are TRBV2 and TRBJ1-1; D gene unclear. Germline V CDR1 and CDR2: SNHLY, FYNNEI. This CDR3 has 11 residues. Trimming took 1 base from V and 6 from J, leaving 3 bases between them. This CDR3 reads CASSEVAEAFF. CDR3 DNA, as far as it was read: TGTGCCAGCAGTGAAGTCGCTGAA. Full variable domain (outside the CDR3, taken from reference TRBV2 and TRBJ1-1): EPEVTQTPSHQVTQMGQEVILRCVPISNHLYFYWYRQILGQKVEFLVSFYNNEISEKSEIFDDQFSVERPDGSNFTLKIRSTKLEDSAMYFCASSEVAEAFFGQGTRLTVV.

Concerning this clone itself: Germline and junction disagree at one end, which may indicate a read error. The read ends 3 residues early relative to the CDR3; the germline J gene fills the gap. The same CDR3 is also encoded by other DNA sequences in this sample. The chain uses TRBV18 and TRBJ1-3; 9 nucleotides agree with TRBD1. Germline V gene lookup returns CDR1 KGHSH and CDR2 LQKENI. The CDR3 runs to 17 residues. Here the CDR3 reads CASSFGTGLLAGNTIYF. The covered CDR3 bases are TGTGCCAGCTCATTCGGGACAGGGCTATTGGCTGGAAACACA.

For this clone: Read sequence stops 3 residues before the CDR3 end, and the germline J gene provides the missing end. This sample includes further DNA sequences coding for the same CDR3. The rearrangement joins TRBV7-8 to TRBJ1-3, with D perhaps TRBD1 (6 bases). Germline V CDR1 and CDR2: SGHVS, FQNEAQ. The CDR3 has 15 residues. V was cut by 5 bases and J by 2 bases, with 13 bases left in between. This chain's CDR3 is CASSPAQGPGNTIYF. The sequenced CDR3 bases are TGTGCCAGCAGCCCAGCCCAGGGGCCTGGAAACACC.

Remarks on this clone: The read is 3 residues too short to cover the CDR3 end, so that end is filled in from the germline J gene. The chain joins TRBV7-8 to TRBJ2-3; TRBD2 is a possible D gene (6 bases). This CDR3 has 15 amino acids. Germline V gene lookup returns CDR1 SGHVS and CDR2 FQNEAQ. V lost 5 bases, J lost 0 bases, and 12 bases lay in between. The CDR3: CASSPWRVSTDTQYF. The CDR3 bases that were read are TGTGCCAGCAGCCCCTGGAGGGTTAGCACAGATACG.

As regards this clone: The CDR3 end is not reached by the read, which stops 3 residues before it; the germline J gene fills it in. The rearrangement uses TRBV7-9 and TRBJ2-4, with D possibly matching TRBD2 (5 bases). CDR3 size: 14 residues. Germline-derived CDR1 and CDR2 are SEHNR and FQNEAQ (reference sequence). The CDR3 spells CASSSRSGVGGQYF. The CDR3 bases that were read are TGTGCCAGCAGCTCTCGGTCCGGGGTTGGTGGT. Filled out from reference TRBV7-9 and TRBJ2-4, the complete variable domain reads DTGVSQNPRHKITKRGQNVTFRCDPISEHNRLYWYRQTLGQGPEFLTYFQNEAQLEKSRLLSDRFSAERPKGSFSTLEIQRTEQGDSAMYLCASSSRSGVGGQYFGAGTRLSVL.

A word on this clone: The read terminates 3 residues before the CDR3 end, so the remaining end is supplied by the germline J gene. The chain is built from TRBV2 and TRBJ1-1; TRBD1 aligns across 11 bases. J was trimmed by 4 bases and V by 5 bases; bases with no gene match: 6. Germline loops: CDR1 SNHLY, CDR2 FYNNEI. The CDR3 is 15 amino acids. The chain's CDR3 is CASSLTGTGGTEAFF. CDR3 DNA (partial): TGTGCCAGCAGTCTTACCGGGACAGGGGGCACTGAA.

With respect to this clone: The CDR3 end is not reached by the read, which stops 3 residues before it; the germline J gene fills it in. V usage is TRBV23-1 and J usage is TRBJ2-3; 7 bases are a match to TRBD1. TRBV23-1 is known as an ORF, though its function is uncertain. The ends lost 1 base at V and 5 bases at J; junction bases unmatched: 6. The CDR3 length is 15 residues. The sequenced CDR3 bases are TGCGCCAGCAGTCAATATCGGGCAGGGGGAGATACG. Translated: CASSQYRAGGDT. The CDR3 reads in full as CASSQYRAGGDTQYF.

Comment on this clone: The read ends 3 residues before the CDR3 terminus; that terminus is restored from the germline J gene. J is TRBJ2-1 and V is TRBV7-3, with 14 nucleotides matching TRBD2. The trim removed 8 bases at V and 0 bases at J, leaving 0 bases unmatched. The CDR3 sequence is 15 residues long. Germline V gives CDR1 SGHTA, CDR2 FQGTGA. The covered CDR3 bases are TGTGCCAGCGGACTAGCGGGGGGCTCCTACAATGAG. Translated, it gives CASGLAGGSYNE. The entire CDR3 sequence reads CASGLAGGSYNEQFF.

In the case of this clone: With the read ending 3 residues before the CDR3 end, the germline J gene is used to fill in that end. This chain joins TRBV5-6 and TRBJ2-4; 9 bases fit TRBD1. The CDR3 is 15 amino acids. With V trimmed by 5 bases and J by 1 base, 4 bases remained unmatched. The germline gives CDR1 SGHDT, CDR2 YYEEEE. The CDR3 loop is CASSYRGLAKNIQYF. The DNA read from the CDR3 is TGTGCCAGCAGTTACAGGGGGCTGGCCAAAAACATT.

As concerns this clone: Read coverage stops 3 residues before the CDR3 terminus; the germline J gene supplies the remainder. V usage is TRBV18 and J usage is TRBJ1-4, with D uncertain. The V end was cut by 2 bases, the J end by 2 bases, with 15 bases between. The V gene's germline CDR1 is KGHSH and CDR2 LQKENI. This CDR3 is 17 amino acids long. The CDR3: CASSPNKLSGTNEKLFF. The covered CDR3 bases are TGTGCCAGCTCACCAAACAAACTGAGCGGCACTAATGAAAAA.

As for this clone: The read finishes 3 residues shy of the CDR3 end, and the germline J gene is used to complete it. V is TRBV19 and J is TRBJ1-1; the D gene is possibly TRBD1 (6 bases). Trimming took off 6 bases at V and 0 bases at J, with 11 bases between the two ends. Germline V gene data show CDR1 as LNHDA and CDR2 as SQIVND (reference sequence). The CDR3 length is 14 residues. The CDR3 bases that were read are TGTGCCAGTAGGCGACAGGCTCTGAACACTGAA. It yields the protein CASRRQALNTE. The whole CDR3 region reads CASRRQALNTEAFF.

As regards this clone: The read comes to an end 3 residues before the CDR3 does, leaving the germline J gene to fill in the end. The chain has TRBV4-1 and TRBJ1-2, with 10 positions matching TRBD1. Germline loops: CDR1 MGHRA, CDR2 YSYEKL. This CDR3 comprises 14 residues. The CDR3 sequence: CASRGTGDRGGYTF. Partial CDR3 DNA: TGCGCCAGCAGAGGGACAGGGGACCGTGGAGGC.

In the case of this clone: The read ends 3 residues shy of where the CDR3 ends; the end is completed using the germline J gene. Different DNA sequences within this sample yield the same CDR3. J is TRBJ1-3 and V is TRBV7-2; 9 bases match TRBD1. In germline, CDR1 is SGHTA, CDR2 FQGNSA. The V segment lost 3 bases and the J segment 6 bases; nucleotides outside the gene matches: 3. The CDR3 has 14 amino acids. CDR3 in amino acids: CASSFRTGENTIYF. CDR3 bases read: TGTGCCAGCAGCTTTCGGACAGGGGAAAACACC.

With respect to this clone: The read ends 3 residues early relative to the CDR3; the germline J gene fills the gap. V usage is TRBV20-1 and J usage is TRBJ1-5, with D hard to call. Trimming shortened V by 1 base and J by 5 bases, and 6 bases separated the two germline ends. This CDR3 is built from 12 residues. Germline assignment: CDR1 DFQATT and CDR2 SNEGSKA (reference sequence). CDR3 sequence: CSARGSDQPQHF. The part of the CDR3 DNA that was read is TGCAGTGCTAGAGGCAGCGATCAGCCC.